The next 30 T cell receptor beta chains were all read from a single sample in a study of OX40 agonist ivuxolimab in advanced cancers. Produced via immunoSEQ multiplex PCR; TCRdb's table is partial and in-frame only. The table includes tens of thousands of clones, about 94% detected once. Sequences were derived from CD4+ or CD8+ T cells sorted from blood, sampled in a trial of the OX40 agonist ivuxolimab. The receptors here all came from an adult with an advanced solid tumor such as melanoma, head and neck, liver or kidney cancer.

This clone showed up just once. This chain connects TRBV7-3 to TRBJ1-3, with 8 positions matching TRBD1. Germline V gene sequence: CDR1 SGHTA, CDR2 FQGTGA. The CDR3 is 18 amino acids. Trimming took 1 base from V and 2 from J; bases not matched to a gene: 10. This CDR3 is CASSLNPLLQGAGNTIYF. CDR3 coding DNA: TGTGCCAGCAGCTTAAATCCCCTCCTACAGGGGGCTGGAAACACCATATATTTT. The whole variable domain, filled in from reference TRBV7-3 and TRBJ1-3, reads GAGVSQTPSNKVTEKGKYVELRCDPISGHTALYWYRQSLGQGPEFLIYFQGTGAADDSGLPNDRFFAVRPEGSVSTLKIQRTERGDSAVYLCASSLNPLLQGAGNTIYFGEGSWLTVV.

The chain uses TRBV6-5 and TRBJ2-6; the D gene is possibly TRBD2 (6 bases). Germline V gene lookup returns CDR1 MNHEY and CDR2 SVGAGI. This CDR3 is 16 amino acids long. V lost 0 bases to trimming and J lost 0 bases, with 6 bases between them. The CDR3 DNA sequence: TGTGCCAGCAGTTACTCGGGGGGCTCTGGGGCCAACGTCCTGACTTTC. Translated, it gives CASSYSGGSGANVLTF.

The chain employs TRBV11-3 and TRBJ2-1; TRBD1 matches at 11 bases. Trimming cost V 5 bases and J 5 bases; bases outside gene matches: 11. The length of the CDR3 is 17 residues. Germline loops: CDR1 SGHNT, CDR2 YENEEA. CDR3 residues: CASSARTGTGGDNEQFF. Here the CDR3 DNA reads TGTGCCAGCAGCGCCCGTACCGGGACAGGGGGTGACAATGAGCAGTTCTTC.

V is TRBV11-2 and J is TRBJ1-1, with D hard to call. The germline V gene encodes CDR1 SGHAT and CDR2 FQNNGV. CDR3 length: 14 residues. The germline V and J ends were trimmed by 3 bases and 1 base, with 9 bases remaining between them. The CDR3 nucleotides are TGTGCCAGCAGCTTTTCGGGTAGGAACACTGAAGCTTTCTTT. It is translated as CASSFSGRNTEAFF. Using reference TRBV11-2 and TRBJ1-1 for the parts outside the CDR3, the full variable domain is EAGVAQSPRYKIIEKRQSVAFWCNPISGHATLYWYQQILGQGPKLLIQFQNNGVVDDSQLPKDRFSAERLKGVDSTLKIQPAKLEDSAVYLCASSFSGRNTEAFFGQGTRLTVV.

This rearrangement joins TRBV29-1 to TRBJ2-1; 14 positions agree with TRBD2. The CDR3 sequence is 16 residues long. J was trimmed by 7 bases and V by 2 bases; bases with no gene match: 7. Germline lookup yields CDR1 SQVTM and CDR2 ANQGSEA. CDR3 sequence: CSVELGTSGSGNEQFF. DNA for the CDR3: TGCAGCGTTGAACTAGGGACTAGCGGGAGTGGGAATGAGCAGTTCTTC.

The rearrangement uses TRBV14 and TRBJ1-3; possibly TRBD1 for D (6 bases). The CDR3 length is 18 residues. Germline V gene data show CDR1 as SGHDN and CDR2 as FVKESK. V shed 2 bases and J shed 0 bases, with 17 bases lying between them. CDR3 loop: CASSQRTPRGLSGNTIYF. The CDR3 DNA reads TGTGCCAGCAGCCAAAGGACTCCCAGGGGCCTCTCTGGAAACACCATATATTTT.

This CDR3 reads CASSDRQGPYYGYTF. The CDR3 DNA reads TGTGCCAGTAGTGACAGACAGGGACCCTACTATGGCTACACCTTC. The chain employs TRBV19 and TRBJ1-2; 7 nucleotides align to TRBD1. With V trimmed by 5 bases and J by 3 bases, 9 bases remained unmatched. Germline assignment: CDR1 LNHDA and CDR2 SQIVND (reference sequence). The CDR3 length is 15 residues.

This rearrangement joins TRBV28 to TRBJ2-1; TRBD2 aligns across 7 bases. The length of the CDR3 is 15 residues. Germline loops: CDR1 MDHEN, CDR2 SYDVKM. The trim removed 8 bases at V and 4 bases at J, leaving 11 bases unmatched. The CDR3 nucleotides read TGTGCCAGCCATACACCGGCGGGAGCTTACAATGAGCAGTTCTTC. It translates to CASHTPAGAYNEQFF.

The chain joins TRBV2 to TRBJ2-5, with TRBD1 as a possible D gene (6 bases). V was shortened by 7 bases and J by 3 bases, with 12 bases between the two germline ends. Germline loops: CDR1 SNHLY, CDR2 FYNNEI. The CDR3 has 13 residues. Written as DNA, the CDR3 is TGTGCCAGCAACCTCCGGACAGAAGAGACCCAGTACTTC. Encoded protein: CASNLRTEETQYF.

The V gene is TRBV11-2, the J gene TRBJ2-7; the D gene is possibly TRBD2 (5 bases). The CDR3 spans 14 residues. With 1 base removed from V and 3 bases from J, the gap between germline ends came to 10 bases. Germline values: CDR1 SGHAT, CDR2 FQNNGV. Here the CDR3 reads CASSLVGTSYEQYF. The CDR3 DNA sequence: TGTGCCAGCAGCTTAGTAGGAACTAGCTACGAGCAGTACTTC.

The chain uses TRBV27 and TRBJ1-1, with no clear D. The V end was cut by 3 bases, the J end by 1 base, with 9 bases between. The CDR3 has 14 residues. The V gene's germline CDR1 is MNHEY and CDR2 SMNVEV (reference sequence). The CDR3 region has the DNA TGTGCCAGCAGTTTCGGCACCTCGAACACTGAAGCTTTCTTT. The encoded protein is CASSFGTSNTEAFF.

V gene TRBV28 combines with J gene TRBJ2-1, with 7 bases aligning to TRBD1. Losses at the gene ends were 3 bases for V and 5 bases for J; bases not matched to a gene: 10. CDR1 and CDR2 (germline): MDHEN, SYDVKM. The CDR3 has 16 amino acids. The chain's CDR3 is CASSFKRDSIDNEQFF. In DNA, the CDR3 is TGTGCCAGCAGTTTTAAGAGGGACAGTATAGACAATGAGCAGTTCTTC.

The chain links TRBV7-8 to TRBJ1-5; perhaps TRBD1 as D (5 bases). Trimming took off 5 bases at V and 0 bases at J, with 23 bases between the two ends. CDR3 length: 19 residues. Germline assignment: CDR1 SGHVS and CDR2 FQNEAQ. The CDR3 nucleotides are TGTGCCAGCAGCCCAACCGCCTCGGGGGTCCTTTATAGCAATCAGCCCCAGCATTTT. Protein product: CASSPTASGVLYSNQPQHF.

The rearrangement uses TRBV6-6 and TRBJ2-1, with D possibly being TRBD2 (5 bases). Trimming stripped 2 bases from V and 8 bases from J, with 16 bases between. Germline CDR1 reads MNHNY; CDR2 reads SVGAGI (reference sequence). The CDR3 has 15 amino acids. CDR3 residues: CASSYAQRYLDEQFF. CDR3 nucleotides: TGTGCCAGCAGTTACGCCCAGCGGTACCTCGATGAGCAGTTCTTC.

The chain carries TRBV4-2 and TRBJ2-5; possible D gene TRBD2, 6 bases. Germline V gene sequence: CDR1 LGHNA, CDR2 YNFKEQ. The ends were cut back, 4 bases at V and 5 bases at J, with 23 bases in the middle. The CDR3 is 17 residues long. CDR3 sequence reads: CASSPSPGLQVMETQYF. The CDR3 DNA reads TGTGCCAGCAGCCCTTCCCCGGGACTGCAAGTAATGGAGACCCAGTACTTC.

This rearrangement joins TRBV7-9 to TRBJ2-3, with TRBD2 as a possible D gene (6 bases). The CDR3 has 16 residues. V lost 10 bases, J lost 6 bases, and 26 bases lay in between. Germline lookup yields CDR1 SEHNR and CDR2 FQNEAQ (reference sequence). The CDR3 sequence: CATTTSSRLVWDTQYF. The CDR3 coding sequence is TGTGCCACTACGACTAGTTCGAGATTAGTCTGGGATACGCAGTATTTT.

V and J are TRBV7-2 and TRBJ1-1; no clear D gene. The V gene's germline CDR1 is SGHTA and CDR2 FQGNSA. The CDR3 runs to 15 residues. V was cut by 1 base and J by 1 base, with 10 bases left in between. Written as DNA, the CDR3 is TGTGCCAGCAGCTTAGTTCTTTATAGGAACACTGAAGCTTTCTTT. Residues: CASSLVLYRNTEAFF.

There are a few counts of this clone. The V gene is TRBV7-9, the J gene TRBJ2-3, with 13 bases fitting TRBD2. The J segment lost 3 bases and the V segment lost 5 bases, leaving 8 bases of the junction unmatched. Germline CDR1 SEHNR, CDR2 FQNEAQ (reference sequence). The length of the CDR3 is 17 residues. The CDR3 spells CASSPPTSGRVTDTQYF. CDR3 DNA sequence: TGTGCCAGCAGCCCACCTACTAGCGGGAGGGTAACAGATACGCAGTATTTT.

The rearrangement links TRBV5-8 to TRBJ1-1, with D uncertain. This CDR3 has 13 residues. CDR1 is SGHTS and CDR2 is YDEGEE in the germline V gene. Trimming took 2 bases from V and 5 from J, leaving 10 bases between them. This CDR3 is CASSFGPGTEAFF. CDR3 bases: TGTGCCAGCAGCTTCGGACCGGGGACTGAAGCTTTCTTT.

This clone appeared a single time. V is TRBV11-2 and J is TRBJ2-5, with 8 positions matching TRBD2. Germline assignment: CDR1 SGHAT and CDR2 FQNNGV. The CDR3 is 15 amino acids. V gave up 3 bases and J gave up 4 bases; unmatched junction bases: 7. CDR3 in DNA: TGTGCCAGCAGCTTGCTGACTAGCGTAGGAGAGACCCAGTACTTC. Encoded protein: CASSLLTSVGETQYF. Full variable domain (outside the CDR3, taken from reference TRBV11-2 and TRBJ2-5): EAGVAQSPRYKIIEKRQSVAFWCNPISGHATLYWYQQILGQGPKLLIQFQNNGVVDDSQLPKDRFSAERLKGVDSTLKIQPAKLEDSAVYLCASSLLTSVGETQYFGPGTRLLVL.

With regard to this clone: One junction end disagrees with the germline gene, perhaps due to a read error. The rearrangement joins TRBV7-7 to TRBJ2-1, with D possibly TRBD1 on 6 matching bases. This CDR3 is 13 amino acids long. Germline V gene sequence: CDR1 SSHAT, CDR2 FNYEAQ (reference sequence). CDR3 region: CASSFSGVNEQFF. The CDR3 DNA sequence: TGTGCTAGCAGCTTCTCAGGGGTCAATGAGCAGTTCTTC.

J is TRBJ2-7 and V is TRBV27; 7 bases align to TRBD1. Germline CDR1 reads MNHEY; CDR2 reads SMNVEV (reference sequence). The CDR3 is 14 amino acids. With V trimmed by 8 bases and J by 2 bases, 9 bases remained unmatched. CDR3: CASAYRGLTYEQYF. The DNA of the CDR3 is TGTGCCAGCGCATACAGGGGTCTCACCTACGAGCAGTACTTC.

This rearrangement joins TRBV28 to TRBJ1-1, with TRBD1 as a possible D gene (5 bases). This CDR3 spans 13 amino acids. Germline loops: CDR1 MDHEN, CDR2 SYDVKM. The V end was cut by 3 bases, the J end by 1 base, with 6 bases between. CDR3 region: CASSLTENTEAFF. CDR3 sequence (DNA): TGTGCCAGCAGTTTGACAGAGAACACTGAAGCTTTCTTT.

The CDR3 protein is CASGDYGYTF. The CDR3 nucleotides read TGTGCCAGCGGGGACTATGGCTACACCTTC. The chain recombines TRBV25-1 with TRBJ1-2; D remains unclear. CDR1 is MGHDK and CDR2 is SYGVNS in the germline V gene. Trimming pared 8 bases from V and 3 bases from J, leaving 4 bases between. This CDR3 comprises 10 residues.

The V and J genes are TRBV6-1 and TRBJ2-7, with D uncertain. V was pared by 0 bases and J by 1 base, with 10 bases between. The CDR3 contains 15 residues. Germline V gene data show CDR1 as MNHNS and CDR2 as SASEGT. The CDR3 DNA reads as TGTGCCAGCAGTGAAGCCCCCCTGGGGTCCTACGAGCAGTACTTC. Protein product: CASSEAPLGSYEQYF.

In nucleotides, the CDR3 is TGTGCCAGCAGCTTAGTCCGACTAGCTCTCAATGAGCAGTTCTTC. Translating it yields CASSLVRLALNEQFF. The chain joins TRBV11-1 to TRBJ2-1; 7 nucleotides line up with TRBD2. CDR1 SGHAT and CDR2 FQDESV come from the germline V gene (reference sequence). V shed 1 base and J 6 bases; nucleotides not matched to a gene: 6. The CDR3 loop spans 15 amino acids. The variable domain in full, completed from reference TRBV11-1 and TRBJ2-1, reads EAEVAQSPRYKITEKSQAVAFWCDPISGHATLYWYRQILGQGPELLVQFQDESVVDDSQLPKDRFSAERLKGVDSTLKIQPAELGDSAMYLCASSLVRLALNEQFFGPGTRLTVL.

The chain recombines TRBV11-3 with TRBJ2-7; the D gene is possibly TRBD2 (6 bases). CDR1 and CDR2 (germline): SGHNT, YENEEA. The CDR3 consists of 14 residues. Deletions cut 3 bases from V and 2 bases from J, with 11 bases between. CDR3 region: CASSLTRKPYEQYF. The CDR3 nucleotides read TGTGCCAGCAGCTTGACTAGGAAGCCCTACGAGCAGTACTTC.

The gene calls are TRBV5-6 and TRBJ2-5; 12 bases match TRBD1. Germline V gene data show CDR1 as SGHDT and CDR2 as YYEEEE. The ends lost 5 bases at V and 4 bases at J; junction bases unmatched: 3. The CDR3 has 14 amino acids. The CDR3 sequence is CASSRGQGAETQYF. DNA of the CDR3: TGTGCCAGCAGTAGGGGACAGGGGGCAGAGACCCAGTACTTC.

The CDR3 DNA reads as TGTGCCAGCAGCTTAGGCCCGGGGGCCCAGGAGGGTTCTCATGGCTACACCTTC. Protein sequence: CASSLGPGAQEGSHGYTF. The V and J genes are TRBV7-9 and TRBJ1-2, with D perhaps matching TRBD1 (6 bases). CDR3 length equals 18 residues. Trimming stripped 1 base from V and 6 bases from J, with 24 bases between. Germline CDR1 SEHNR, CDR2 FQNEAQ (reference sequence).

This clone was detected once. For the CDR3, the DNA is TGTGCCAGCAGCTTCCGGGACAGGGGCCTGGATGGCTACACCTTC. It yields the protein CASSFRDRGLDGYTF. The V call is TRBV9, the J call TRBJ1-2; 10 bases map to TRBD1. This CDR3 has 15 amino acids. J lost 6 bases, V lost 4 bases, and 9 bases had no gene match. From germline, CDR1 is SGDLS and CDR2 YYNGEE.